This TCR beta chain stems from a study of breast tumors, draining lymph nodes, adjacent tissues (dated by TCRdb to the mid-2010s). Study-level background: In breast cancer patients, the study compared the TCR beta repertoires of tumor, adjacent nontumor tissue and axillary lymph nodes. The study was designed to assess the relationships and possible T-cell exchange between tumor, surrounding tissue and draining lymph node repertoires in human breast cancer. General conclusions and limits of the study: The conclusion that tumor T cells originate in lymph nodes was framed as consistent with a hypothesis rather than directly demonstrated. The data were considered consistent with the idea that most tumor T cells come from the lymph node and then expand in tumor tissue. Tumors showed preferential V and J gene usage, and their T-cell repertoire diversity fell below that of lymph nodes yet above that of nontumor tissue. Tumor and nontumor tissue repertoires were found to be significantly more similar in luminal-like than in basal-like breast cancer.

CDR1 DFQATT and CDR2 SNEGSKA were looked up in the germline V gene (reference sequence). Spanning cysteine to phenylalanine, the CDR3 consists of 16 amino acids. CDR3 DNA only is kept here, 48 bases in frame from base 1. The trim is 0 bases for V and 1 base for J, with a gap of 15 bases between the germline ends. The sequencer was an Illumina HiSeq 2000. TCR beta chain libraries were generated through multiplex PCR amplification. The amplified TCR beta chain products were analyzed by high-throughput sequencing. TCRdb itself trimmed the public reads at Q25 with fastp, ran MiXCR and retained productive beta chains. Rows are combined by CDR3 protein, so each entry shows the most common genes and DNA. Recorded for this sample are more than 50,000 distinct CDR3 sequences; 45% to 60% of them occurred a single time. Roughly a fifth of the sample rests with the top ten. Points on this clonotype: What this receptor recognizes is not known. A clone one base away is much larger, so this may be a read error.

Recombination joined TRBV20-1 with TRBJ1-1; there is no confident call for the D gene. The sequence derives from a female donor with breast cancer. Some clones in this sample may be carry-over from other donors' samples. Sequences were obtained from breast tumor tissue. The CDR3 is CSARDPDHRANTEAFF. In nucleotide form, the sequence is TGCAGTGCTAGAGACCCAGACCACCGAGCGAACACTGAAGCTTTCTTT.